The clone carrying this T cell receptor (beta chain) is a singleton in its sample. This sample was included in a study of PD-L1 blockade in urothelial cancer. Overall study context: In the patient group, about 85% of the roughly 29 were males with bladder-origin urothelial cancer.

Germline loops: CDR1 MNHNS, CDR2 SASEGT. The CDR3 length is 13 residues. With 6 bases clipped from V and 9 bases from J, the junction kept 8 bases outside the gene matches. The protocol was immunoSEQ multiplex PCR, while the TCRdb copy is restricted to in-frame clones and leaves out a portion. The sample lists 35,000 to 45,000 clones, around 90% seen once, with around 8% in the top ten. The clonotype originates from a man in his 70s with urothelial cancer. This rearrangement joins TRBV6-1 to TRBJ2-1, with 7 bases lining up with TRBD2. Sequences were derived from PBMCs, sampled around atezolizumab (anti-PD-L1) treatment. The CDR3 region is CASRLATKGEQFF. CDR3 in DNA: TGTGCCAGCAGACTAGCGACCAAGGGTGAGCAGTTCTTC.